This T cell receptor beta chain was found in a study of blood T cell repertoires in COVID-19 (dated by TCRdb to about 2020). At the level of the whole study: Samples from collaborators originated in the United States, Italy and Spain and spanned both the acute and convalescent phases of COVID-19. The material from the prospective study consisted of cDNA or gDNA derived from T cells, B-cell-depleted T cells, or PBMCs. The dataset comprised deeply sampled blood TCRbeta repertoires from subjects exposed to, actively infected with, or recovered from COVID-19. The repertoires were made available in a free public database intended to serve as a resource for research on the immune response to SARS-CoV-2. Nearly every sample came with metadata listing a de-identified subject ID, COVID-19 status, age in years and sex. Samples were obtained from the ongoing ImmuneRACE study (first 160 participants) and from some 1,300 subjects provided by 6 global collaborators. Where available, HLA class I and class II types were taken from metadata supplied by the sample provider and were not determined by assay-based typing.

Collaborating institutions collected whole blood in K2EDTA tubes following their own protocols. Collaborator samples were shipped for TCRbeta analysis as frozen whole blood, isolated PBMCs, or DNA extracted from either sample type. Notes on this clone: It has no known antigen specificity. There are no base qualities to consult, and no much larger clone falls within one base.

CDR1 and CDR2 are read off the germline V gene (reference sequence) as LNHDA and SQIVND. The CDR3 goes from the cysteine to the phenylalanine over 16 residues. The kept DNA is CDR3 alone, 48 bases in frame from the first base. V was cut back by 5 bases and J by 5 bases, leaving a gap of 21 bases between them. TCRbeta CDR3 regions were amplified from genomic DNA using the immunoSEQ Assay, a bias-controlled multiplex PCR. The published analysis was carried out like this. The number of nucleated cells in each sample was estimated by amplification of reference gene primers within the assay. Sequence reads were collapsed and filtered to measure the absolute abundance of every unique TCRbeta CDR3 rearrangement. For each sample, productive Simpson clonality was calculated as the square root of Simpson's diversity index across productive rearrangements. This immuneACCESS table, as held by TCRdb, lists in-frame sequences with V and J called but not all clones. Of the missing ones, under half trace to an unresolved V gene in checked studies; the others have no known cause. The D gene and trimming were derived from the DNA, and the V and J assignments and clone size from that table. The sample table holds roughly 70,000 clones, of which approximately 88% were seen once. Clones ranked in the top ten supply approximately 6.8% of the sample.

Study-wide findings and limitations: The quantity of clinical and demographic metadata differed by source and by participant and was supplied without curation.

The sequence came from a woman in her seventies with acute or convalescent COVID-19. The sequence joins TRBV19 to TRBJ1-2; the D segment cannot be called with confidence. The sequenced sample was peripheral blood. The nucleotide sequence is given as TGTGCCAGTAGTTCAACCGGTGTTTTGGGCCATTATGGCTACACCTTC. This codes for CASSSTGVLGHYGYTF. The variable domain in full, with residues beyond the CDR3 obtained from the reference TRBV19 and TRBJ1-2 genes, is DGGITQSPKYLFRKEGQNVTLSCEQNLNHDAMYWYRQDPGQGLRLIYYSQIVNDFQKGDIAEGYSVSREKKESFPLTVTSAQKNPTAFYLCASSSTGVLGHYGYTFGSGTRLTVV.